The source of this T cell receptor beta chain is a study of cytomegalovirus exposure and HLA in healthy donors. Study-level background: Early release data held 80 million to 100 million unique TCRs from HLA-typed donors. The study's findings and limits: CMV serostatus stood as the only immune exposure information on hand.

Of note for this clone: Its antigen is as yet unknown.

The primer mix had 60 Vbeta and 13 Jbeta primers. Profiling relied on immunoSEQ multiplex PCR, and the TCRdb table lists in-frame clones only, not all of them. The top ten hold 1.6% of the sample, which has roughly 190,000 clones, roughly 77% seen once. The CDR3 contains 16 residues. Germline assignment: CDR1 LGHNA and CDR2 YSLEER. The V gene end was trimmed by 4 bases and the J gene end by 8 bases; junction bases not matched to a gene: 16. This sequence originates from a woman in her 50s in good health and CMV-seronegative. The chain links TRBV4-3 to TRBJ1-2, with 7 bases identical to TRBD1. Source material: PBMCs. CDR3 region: CASSRLRQGDLSGYTF. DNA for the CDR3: TGCGCCAGCAGCCGATTACGACAGGGTGATTTAAGCGGCTACACCTTC.